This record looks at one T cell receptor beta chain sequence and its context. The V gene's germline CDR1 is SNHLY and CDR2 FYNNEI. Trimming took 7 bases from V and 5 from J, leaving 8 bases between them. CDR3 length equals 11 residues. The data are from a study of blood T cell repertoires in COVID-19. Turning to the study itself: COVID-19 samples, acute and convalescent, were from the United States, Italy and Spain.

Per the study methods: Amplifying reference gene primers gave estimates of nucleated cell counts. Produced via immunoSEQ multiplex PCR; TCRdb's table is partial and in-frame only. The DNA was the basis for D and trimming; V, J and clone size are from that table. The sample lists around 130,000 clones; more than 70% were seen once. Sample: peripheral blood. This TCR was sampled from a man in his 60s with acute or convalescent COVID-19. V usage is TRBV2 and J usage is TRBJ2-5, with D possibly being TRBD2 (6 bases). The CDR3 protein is CASNGGETQYF. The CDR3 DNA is TGTGCCAGCAACGGAGGGGAGACCCAGTACTTC.